Presented here are 19 T cell receptor beta chains from one specimen sequenced in a study of beta chain features in type 1 diabetes. Study-level results: Shortening that was moderate but significant affected the TCRB CDR3s of Type 1 diabetes patients in all four CD4+ subsets.

Sequenced material consisted of expressed TCRB transcripts (all of the isolated RNA was reverse transcribed). Here immunoSEQ multiplex PCR was the method, and the copy in TCRdb shows in-frame clones only, minus some. The sample lists under 350,000 clones, around 24% occurring once. These TCRs' antigens remain unknown. The specimen sequenced was naive CD4+ T cells from blood. Every receptor here comes from a woman aged 25 to 45 with type 1 diabetes.

V and J are TRBV4-1 and TRBJ2-7; 9 bases are a match to TRBD2. Germline lookup yields CDR1 MGHRA and CDR2 YSYEKL. V lost 4 bases, J lost 5 bases, and 9 bases stayed unmatched. The CDR3 is 15 residues long. CDR3: CASSLHGLAGNEQYF. The CDR3 DNA follows: TGCGCCAGCAGCCTCCATGGGCTAGCGGGGAACGAGCAGTACTTC.

This clone turned up a few times. V and J are TRBV7-2 and TRBJ2-5; TRBD2 might be the D (6 bases). V was pared by 4 bases and J by 5 bases, with 17 bases between. The germline CDR1 and CDR2 sequences are SGHTA and FQGNSA. The CDR3 runs to 15 residues. In DNA, the CDR3 is TGTGCCAGCAGCTACCACACGACTAGTGAGGAGACCCAGTACTTC. It yields the protein CASSYHTTSEETQYF.

The chain uses TRBV19 and TRBJ1-2; D unclear. Trimming shortened V by 3 bases and J by 3 bases, and 26 bases separated the two germline ends. CDR1 LNHDA and CDR2 SQIVND come from the germline V gene (reference sequence). This CDR3 is 19 amino acids long. In nucleotides, the CDR3 is TGTGCCAGTAGTATTACCCCAGTTCGTGACGGCTTTCGGGACTATGGCTACACCTTC. As protein: CASSITPVRDGFRDYGYTF. The full variable domain, its missing parts supplied by reference TRBV19 and TRBJ1-2, is DGGITQSPKYLFRKEGQNVTLSCEQNLNHDAMYWYRQDPGQGLRLIYYSQIVNDFQKGDIAEGYSVSREKKESFPLTVTSAQKNPTAFYLCASSITPVRDGFRDYGYTFGSGTRLTVV.

This clone was seen more than once but under ten times. V is TRBV7-2 and J is TRBJ1-5; D uncertain. The CDR3 runs 16 residues. V lost 1 base and J lost 0, with 10 bases in between. The germline CDR1 and CDR2 sequences are SGHTA and FQGNSA. CDR3 protein: CASSLGAGYSNQPQHF. CDR3 coding DNA: TGTGCCAGCAGCTTAGGTGCGGGGTATAGCAATCAGCCCCAGCATTTT.

The chain uses TRBV9 and TRBJ2-2; D perhaps matches TRBD2 (6 bases). V lost 2 bases and J 7 bases, leaving 15 bases between the germline ends. The CDR3 has 15 residues. Germline loops: CDR1 SGDLS, CDR2 YYNGEE. The CDR3 region is CASSVGLAYSGELFF. DNA for the CDR3: TGTGCCAGCAGCGTGGGGCTAGCGTACAGCGGGGAGCTGTTTTTT.

This clone was seen a handful of times. The gene calls are TRBV9 and TRBJ2-7, with 7 bases aligning to TRBD2. With V trimmed by 10 bases and J by 4 bases, 17 bases remained unmatched. The CDR3 sequence is 15 residues long. Germline V gene lookup returns CDR1 SGDLS and CDR2 YYNGEE. For the CDR3, the DNA is TGTGCCGGACGCCAGCGGGACCTGGCTCGGTACGAGCAGTACTTC. This gives the protein CAGRQRDLARYEQYF.

The chain combines TRBV4-2 with TRBJ2-1; TRBD2 might be the D (6 bases). CDR3 size: 15 residues. Germline V gene lookup returns CDR1 LGHNA and CDR2 YNFKEQ. Trimming pared 5 bases from V and 7 bases from J, leaving 18 bases between. The CDR3 loop is CASSAGYGGGNEQFF. The DNA for the CDR3 is TGTGCCAGCAGCGCCGGGTACGGGGGAGGAAATGAGCAGTTCTTC.

This clone was seen more than once but under ten times. The gene calls are TRBV6-5 and TRBJ2-5; 11 bases agree with TRBD2. This CDR3 is built from 14 residues. V lost 5 bases and J lost 4; bases outside the gene matches: 3. Germline CDR1 MNHEY, CDR2 SVGAGI. The CDR3 region is CASSPGTSGETQYF. The DNA of the CDR3 is TGTGCCAGCAGTCCCGGGACTAGCGGAGAGACCCAGTACTTC.

This clone was seen more than once but under ten times. V and J are TRBV4-1 and TRBJ2-1; 8 bases agree with TRBD1. CDR3 size: 16 residues. Looked up from germline, CDR1 is MGHRA and CDR2 is YSYEKL. V was pared by 1 base and J by 8 bases, with 10 bases of the junction left unmatched. The CDR3 bases are TGCGCCAGCAGCCAAGGCCAGGGGGCAAACGACTATGAGCAGTTCTTC. Translation gives CASSQGQGANDYEQFF.

V gene TRBV9 combines with J gene TRBJ2-1; 9 positions agree with TRBD2. Germline V lookup: CDR1 SGDLS, CDR2 YYNGEE. V shed 0 bases and J 6 bases; nucleotides not matched to a gene: 7. The CDR3 has 16 residues. The DNA of the CDR3 is TGTGCCAGCAGCGTAGGTCCTAGCGGGACCAGCAATGAGCAGTTCTTC. Protein product: CASSVGPSGTSNEQFF.

The rearrangement links TRBV27 to TRBJ2-3; D unclear. There are 15 residues in the CDR3. V gave up 5 bases and J gave up 1 base, with 13 bases separating them. Germline assignment: CDR1 MNHEY and CDR2 SMNVEV (reference sequence). The chain's CDR3 is CASSPGLSGTDTQYF. CDR3 DNA sequence: TGTGCCAGCAGTCCTGGGTTGAGCGGCACAGATACGCAGTATTTT.

Only a few counts were recorded for this clone. This chain links TRBV5-1 with TRBJ2-7; perhaps TRBD2 as D (5 bases). Trimming cost V 0 bases and J 2 bases, with 12 bases left between them. CDR1 and CDR2 (germline): SGHRS, YFSETQ. There are 15 residues in the CDR3. CDR3 DNA: TGCGCCAGCAGCTTGGGAGGGAGTCTGCCCTACGAGCAGTACTTC. It is translated as CASSLGGSLPYEQYF.

The chain uses TRBV15 and TRBJ2-7; 11 positions match TRBD1. The V segment lost 3 bases and the J segment 2 bases; nucleotides outside the gene matches: 0. Germline CDR1 is LNHNV and CDR2 is YYDKDF (reference sequence). This CDR3 region has 14 residues. As DNA, the CDR3 is TGTGCCACCAGCAGGGACAGGGGGCCCTACGAGCAGTACTTC. This translates into CATSRDRGPYEQYF.

This chain uses TRBV23-1 with TRBJ2-1; D possibly corresponds to TRBD2 (6 bases). TRBV23-1 is filed as an ORF, its function uncertain. The CDR3 totals 15 residues. Deletions cut 2 bases from V and 4 bases from J, with 12 bases between. The CDR3 here is CASSQPGRGYNEQFF. As DNA, the CDR3 is TGCGCCAGCAGTCAACCGGGACGGGGGTACAATGAGCAGTTCTTC.

This clone was observed a few times. The chain is built from TRBV7-9 and TRBJ1-1; D remains ambiguous. Trimming removed 1 base from V and 6 bases from J, with 12 bases in between. This CDR3 has 14 amino acids. Germline loops: CDR1 SEHNR, CDR2 FQNEAQ (reference sequence). This CDR3 reads CASSLVGSRPEAFF. The CDR3, as DNA: TGTGCCAGCAGCTTAGTGGGCAGCCGACCTGAAGCTTTCTTT.

This clone has a handful of counts. The CDR3 sequence is CSVGTGGEKLFF. The CDR3 DNA is TGCAGCGTGGGGACAGGGGGTGAAAAACTGTTTTTT. This chain uses TRBV29-1 with TRBJ1-4; TRBD1 aligns across 11 bases. The V gene's germline CDR1 is SQVTM and CDR2 ANQGSEA. Trimming removed 6 bases from V and 7 bases from J; junction bases left unmatched: 1. The CDR3 loop spans 12 amino acids.

This clone has just a few counts. The gene calls are TRBV13 and TRBJ2-1; D is perhaps TRBD2 (5 bases). The CDR3 totals 15 residues. Looked up from germline, CDR1 is PRHDT and CDR2 is FYEKMQ (reference sequence). V dropped 5 bases and J dropped 1 base, with 12 bases sitting between them. The CDR3 nucleotides are TGTGCCAGCAGCCCCGGAGGCGCATCCTACAATGAGCAGTTCTTC. It translates to CASSPGGASYNEQFF.

The chain carries TRBV4-1 and TRBJ2-3, with 14 bases identical to TRBD2. After removal of 4 bases from V and 2 bases from J, the junction contained 5 bases not matched to a gene. There are 17 residues in the CDR3. Germline assignment: CDR1 MGHRA and CDR2 YSYEKL. For the CDR3, the DNA is TGCGCCAGCAGCCGGATGGGACTAGCGGGAGTCACAGATACGCAGTATTTT. Translating it yields CASSRMGLAGVTDTQYF.

In this sample, this clone turned up a few times. The chain recombines TRBV5-1 with TRBJ2-3; 8 bases align to TRBD2. This CDR3 comprises 15 residues. The ends lost 4 bases at V and 7 bases at J; junction bases unmatched: 11. Germline V CDR1 and CDR2: SGHRS, YFSETQ. The CDR3 bases are TGCGCCAGCAGCGCATCGGGAGGGCCCTCTTATACGCAGTATTTT. This encodes CASSASGGPSYTQYF.